These 12 T cell receptor beta chains share one sample of origin, sequenced in a study of blood T cells in healthy people across ages (dated by TCRdb to the mid-2010s). Library method: 5' RACE. Sequencer: Illumina HiSeq 2500. A second roughly 6 to 11 cycle PCR used a sample-barcoded 5' primer and a J-beta primer mix. The public reads were reprocessed in TCRdb via fastp at Q25 and MiXCR, keeping in-frame beta chains. All rows with the same CDR3 protein become a single entry with the most common DNA and genes. The sample includes about a million distinct CDR3 sequences, with under 40% observed a single time. 13% of the sample rests with the top ten. The sequenced material came from blood. Receptor source: a man younger than 30 in good health.

This clonotype was picked up many times. Mismatch with germline at one junction end may stem from a read error. J is TRBJ1-1 and V is TRBV5-1; no definite D call. CDR3 length: 12 amino acids. Germline CDR1 is SGHRS and CDR2 is YFSETQ. CDR3 coding DNA: TGTGCCAGCAGTTCGCCGAACACTGAAGCTTTCTTT. Its protein product is CASSSPNTEAFF.

This clonotype appeared a few times. The rearrangement joins TRBV27 to TRBJ2-7; D might be TRBD1 (6 bases). The germline gives CDR1 MNHEY, CDR2 SMNVEV (reference sequence). The CDR3 has 14 residues. V gave up 5 bases and J gave up 3 bases, with 14 bases separating them. The CDR3 sequence: CASSPTDRIYEQYF. The CDR3 DNA sequence: TGTGCCAGCAGTCCCACCGACAGGATCTACGAGCAGTACTTC.

This clonotype was recorded a few times. The V and J genes are TRBV2 and TRBJ1-1, with a possible D match to TRBD1 (6 bases). CDR3 size: 16 residues. The germline CDR1 and CDR2 sequences are SNHLY and FYNNEI. V lost 6 bases and J 3 bases, leaving 20 bases between the germline ends. The CDR3 DNA reads as TGTGCCAGCAGCAACAGGGAAATATGGGGGTACACTGAAGCTTTCTTT. Translating gives CASSNREIWGYTEAFF.

This clonotype was observed once. The V gene is TRBV6-2 or TRBV6-3, the J gene TRBJ2-1; 9 bases align to TRBD2. Germline assignment: CDR1 MNHEY and CDR2 SVGEGT. The J segment lost 1 base and the V segment lost 5 bases, leaving 6 bases of the junction unmatched. The CDR3 length is 16 residues. The CDR3 here is CASSHGGGGSYNEQFF. DNA for the CDR3: TGTGCCAGCAGTCACGGCGGGGGGGGTTCCTACAATGAGCAGTTCTTC.

The gene calls are TRBV5-6 and TRBJ1-1, with TRBD1 matching over 12 bases. The V gene's germline CDR1 is SGHDT and CDR2 YYEEEE. V gave up 0 bases and J gave up 0 bases; unmatched junction bases: 9. This CDR3 has 19 residues. Here the CDR3 DNA reads TGTGCCAGCAGCTTGGGTGTCGGGACAGGGGGCGTCATGAACACTGAAGCTTTCTTT. It is translated as CASSLGVGTGGVMNTEAFF.

This clonotype was found a few times. The CDR3: CASSKSGPSTDTQYF. DNA of the CDR3: TGTGCCAGCAGTAAATCGGGGCCGAGCACAGATACGCAGTATTTT. V usage is TRBV2 and J usage is TRBJ2-3; either TRBD1 or TRBD2 may fit D (5 bases each). CDR3 length: 15 amino acids. Germline V gene lookup returns CDR1 SNHLY and CDR2 FYNNEI. The germline V and J ends were trimmed by 5 bases and 0 bases, with 12 bases remaining between them.

The rearrangement joins TRBV20-1 to TRBJ2-7, with TRBD1 matching over 9 bases. V trimming: 3 bases; J trimming: 0 bases; junction bases outside the gene matches: 3. This CDR3 is 14 amino acids long. Germline V gene lookup returns CDR1 DFQATT and CDR2 SNEGSKA (reference sequence). Here the CDR3 reads CSASGTGSSYEQYF. The CDR3, as DNA: TGCAGTGCTAGTGGGACAGGGAGCTCCTACGAGCAGTACTTC.

V and J are TRBV15 and TRBJ1-4; D may be TRBD1 (5 bases). In germline, CDR1 is LNHNV, CDR2 YYDKDF (reference sequence). The CDR3 has 16 residues. The V end lost 1 base, the J end lost 3 bases, and 12 bases lay between the germline ends. This CDR3 is CATSRARDSANEKLFF. In nucleotides, the CDR3 is TGTGCCACCAGCAGAGCCCGAGACAGCGCTAATGAAAAACTGTTTTTT.

J is TRBJ2-1 and V is TRBV19, with TRBD1 as a possible D gene (5 bases). The V end lost 1 base, the J end lost 8 bases, and 6 bases lay between the germline ends. The germline V gene encodes CDR1 LNHDA and CDR2 SQIVND (reference sequence). The CDR3 length is 12 residues. CDR3 amino acids: CASSIGGHEQFF. CDR3 in DNA: TGTGCCAGTAGTATAGGGGGCCATGAGCAGTTCTTC.

The chain is built from TRBV4-3 and TRBJ1-2; maybe TRBD1 (6 bases). Germline lookup yields CDR1 LGHNA and CDR2 YSLEER. Trimming left V 1 base short and J 0 bases short, with 9 bases between. The CDR3 is made up of 15 amino acids. The CDR3 spells CASSQGDTTNYGYTF. The CDR3 coding sequence is TGCGCCAGCAGCCAAGGGGACACAACTAACTATGGCTACACCTTC.

This chain connects TRBV28 to TRBJ1-1; D uncertain. The CDR3 contains 14 residues. Germline V gene sequence: CDR1 MDHEN, CDR2 SYDVKM. V was trimmed by 5 bases and J by 1 base, leaving 11 bases between them. Written as DNA, the CDR3 is TGTGCCAGCAGTGGAGAACAGTGGAACACTGAAGCTTTCTTT. Translated, it gives CASSGEQWNTEAFF.

The gene calls are TRBV20-1 and TRBJ2-7; TRBD2 might be the D (6 bases). This CDR3 spans 15 amino acids. The germline gives CDR1 DFQATT, CDR2 SNEGSKA (reference sequence). Trimming left V 6 bases short and J 2 bases short, with 20 bases between. The CDR3 DNA reads as TGCAGTGCGGTCCCACACGGAGGGGAACCCTACGAGCAGTACTTC. Amino acid sequence: CSAVPHGGEPYEQYF.